This TCR beta chain came from a study of OX40 agonist ivuxolimab in advanced cancers. Whole-study context: Age averaged around 60 years (range 23 to 79), and roughly 82% were male. General study points: Clonal expansion from baseline to week 6 occurred in both CD4+ and CD8+ T cells.

As for this clone: Its antigen is as yet unknown.

Clones were sequenced by immunoSEQ multiplex PCR, and TCRdb holds only the in-frame ones, with some missing. The profile shows some 45,000 clones, around 89% of them singletons. This sample comprised CD4+ or CD8+ T cells sorted from blood, obtained in a trial of the OX40 agonist ivuxolimab. The TCR was taken from an adult with an advanced solid tumor such as melanoma, head and neck, liver or kidney cancer.

In DNA, the CDR3 is TGTGCCAGCAGCTCCAACCGGGACAGGGTATACAATGAGCAGTTCTTC. Its protein is CASSSNRDRVYNEQFF. The rearrangement uses TRBV7-9 and TRBJ2-1; 9 bases are a match to TRBD1. CDR1 is SEHNR and CDR2 is FQNEAQ in the germline V gene (reference sequence). The CDR3 spans 16 residues. Trimming cost V 4 bases and J 4 bases; bases outside gene matches: 8.